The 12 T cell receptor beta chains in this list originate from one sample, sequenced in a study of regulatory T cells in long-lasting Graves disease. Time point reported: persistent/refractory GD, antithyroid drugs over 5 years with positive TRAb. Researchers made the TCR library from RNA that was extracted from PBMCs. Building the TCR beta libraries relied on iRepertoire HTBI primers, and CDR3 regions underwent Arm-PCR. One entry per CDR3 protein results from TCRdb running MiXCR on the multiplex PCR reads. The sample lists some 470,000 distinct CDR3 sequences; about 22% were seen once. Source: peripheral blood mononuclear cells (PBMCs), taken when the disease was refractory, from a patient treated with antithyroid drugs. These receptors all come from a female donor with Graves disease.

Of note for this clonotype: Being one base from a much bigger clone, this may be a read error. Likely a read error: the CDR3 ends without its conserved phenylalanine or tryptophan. CDR3 nucleotide sequence: TGTGCCAGCAGCTTGGCGAGGGGTCCATCCTACGAGCAGTACCTC. As protein: CASSLARGPSYEQYL. The chain is built from TRBV11-2 and TRBJ2-7; either TRBD1 or TRBD2 may fit D (5 bases each). Looked up from germline, CDR1 is SGHAT and CDR2 is FQNNGV. V lost 3 bases to trimming and J lost 1 base, with 13 bases between them. This CDR3 has 15 residues.

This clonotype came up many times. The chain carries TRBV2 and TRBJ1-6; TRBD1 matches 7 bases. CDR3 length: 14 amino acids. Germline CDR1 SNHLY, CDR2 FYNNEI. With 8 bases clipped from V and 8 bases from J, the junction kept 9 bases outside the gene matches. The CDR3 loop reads CASLSGTAYSPLHF. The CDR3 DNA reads TGTGCCAGCCTGTCCGGGACAGCGTATTCACCCCTCCACTTT.

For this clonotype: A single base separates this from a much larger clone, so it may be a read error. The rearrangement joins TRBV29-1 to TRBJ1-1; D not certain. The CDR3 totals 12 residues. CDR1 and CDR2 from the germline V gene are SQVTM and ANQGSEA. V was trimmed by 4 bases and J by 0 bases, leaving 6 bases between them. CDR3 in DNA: TGCAGCGTTGGATGGATGAACACTGAAGCTTTCTTT. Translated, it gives CSVGWMNTEAFF. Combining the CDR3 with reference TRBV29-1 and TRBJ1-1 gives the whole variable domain SAVISQKPSRDICQRGTSLTIQCQVDSQVTMMFWYRQQPGQSLTLIATANQGSEATYESGFVIDKFPISRPNLTFSTLTVSNMSPEDSSIYLCSVGWMNTEAFFGQGTRLTVV.

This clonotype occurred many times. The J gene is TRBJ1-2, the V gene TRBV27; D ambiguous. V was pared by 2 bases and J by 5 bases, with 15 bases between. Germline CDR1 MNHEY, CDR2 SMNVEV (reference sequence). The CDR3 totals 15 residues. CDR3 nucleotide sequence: TGTGCCAGCAGTTTAGCCGCCTCAAGCCAATATGGCTACACCTTC. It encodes CASSLAASSQYGYTF.

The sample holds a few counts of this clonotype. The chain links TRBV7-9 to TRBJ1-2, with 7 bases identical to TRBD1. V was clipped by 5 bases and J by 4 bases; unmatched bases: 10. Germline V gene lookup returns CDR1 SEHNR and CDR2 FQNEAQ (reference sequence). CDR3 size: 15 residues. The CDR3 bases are TGTGCCAGCAGCCCTACCGACAGGGCGAGCTATGGCTACACCTTC. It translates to CASSPTDRASYGYTF.

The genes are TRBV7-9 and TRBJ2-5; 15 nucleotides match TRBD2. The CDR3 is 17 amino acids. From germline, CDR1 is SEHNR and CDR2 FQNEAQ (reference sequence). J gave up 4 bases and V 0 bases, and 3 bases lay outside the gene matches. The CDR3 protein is CASSLAGLAGGGETQYF. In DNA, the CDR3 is TGTGCCAGCAGCTTAGCGGGACTAGCGGGAGGAGGAGAGACCCAGTACTTC.

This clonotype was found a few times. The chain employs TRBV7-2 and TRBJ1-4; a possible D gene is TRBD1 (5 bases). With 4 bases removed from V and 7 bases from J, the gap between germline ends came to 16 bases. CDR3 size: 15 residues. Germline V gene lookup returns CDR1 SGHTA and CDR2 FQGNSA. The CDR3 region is CASSSPAGYGEKLFF. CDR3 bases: TGTGCCAGCAGCTCCCCCGCAGGGTACGGTGAAAAACTGTTTTTT.

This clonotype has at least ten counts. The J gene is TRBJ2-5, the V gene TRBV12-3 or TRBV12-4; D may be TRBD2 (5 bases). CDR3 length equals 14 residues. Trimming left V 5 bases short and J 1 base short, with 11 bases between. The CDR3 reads CASSPSDFQETQYF. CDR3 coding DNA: TGTGCCAGCAGTCCCTCGGACTTCCAAGAGACCCAGTACTTC.

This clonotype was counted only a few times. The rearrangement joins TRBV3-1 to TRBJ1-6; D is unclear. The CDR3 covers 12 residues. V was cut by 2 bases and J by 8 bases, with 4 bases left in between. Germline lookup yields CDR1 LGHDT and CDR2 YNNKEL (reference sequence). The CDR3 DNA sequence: TGTGCCAGCAGCCAAATCGATTCACCCCTCCACTTT. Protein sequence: CASSQIDSPLHF.

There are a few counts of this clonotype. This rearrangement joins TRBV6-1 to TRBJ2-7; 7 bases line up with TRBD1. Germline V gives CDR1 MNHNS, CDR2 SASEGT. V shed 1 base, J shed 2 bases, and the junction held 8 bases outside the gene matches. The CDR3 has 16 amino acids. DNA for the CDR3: TGTGCCAGCAGTGAAGGGGTTGGGACAGCAACCTACGAGCAGTACTTC. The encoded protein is CASSEGVGTATYEQYF.

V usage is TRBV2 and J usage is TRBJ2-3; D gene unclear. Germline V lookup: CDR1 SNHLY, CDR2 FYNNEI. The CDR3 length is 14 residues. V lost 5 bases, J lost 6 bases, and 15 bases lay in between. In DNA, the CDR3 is TGTGCCAGCAGTAGGGCCACCTATGAGGATACGCAGTATTTT. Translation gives CASSRATYEDTQYF. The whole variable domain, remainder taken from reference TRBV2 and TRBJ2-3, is EPEVTQTPSHQVTQMGQEVILRCVPISNHLYFYWYRQILGQKVEFLVSFYNNEISEKSEIFDDQFSVERPDGSNFTLKIRSTKLEDSAMYFCASSRATYEDTQYFGPGTRLTVL.

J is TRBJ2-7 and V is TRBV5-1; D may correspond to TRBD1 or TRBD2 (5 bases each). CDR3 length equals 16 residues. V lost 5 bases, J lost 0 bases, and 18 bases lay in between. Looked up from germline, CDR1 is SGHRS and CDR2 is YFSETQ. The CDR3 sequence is CASSRTGADSSYEQYF. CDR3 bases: TGCGCCAGCAGTCGAACCGGGGCAGATAGCTCCTACGAGCAGTACTTC.